Listed below are T cell receptor beta chains from one sample, sequenced in a study of vaccination effects on CD4 cells after COVID-19. Their specific antigens are unknown. The table came from immunoSEQ multiplex PCR; TCRdb's copy has only in-frame clones and leaves some out. This table holds roughly 56,000 clones, 65% to 80% found once. The material was CD4+ T cells from PBMCs cultured without peptide, obtained before COVID-19 vaccination. The receptor source for this set is a human donor who received a COVID-19 vaccine. CDR3s include the opening cysteine and the closing phenylalanine or tryptophan. The D gene is left open where the match is weak. A row's size may be missing; if present it is once, few, many or a size class.

TRBJ2-1 - - TRBV6-2/TRBV6-3 CASSYVRQGQFF TGTGCCAGCAGTTACGTACGCCAGGGGCAGTTCTTC
TRBJ1-2 - - TRBV4-3 CASSQGENYGYTF TGCGCCAGCAGCCAAGGGGAGAACTATGGCTACACCTTC
TRBJ2-5 - - TRBV7-9 CASTSHWTQYF TGTGCCAGCACTTCCCATTGGACCCAGTACTTC
TRBJ1-4 - TRBD1 TRBV6-6 CASSYIQGNEKLFF TGTGCCAGCAGTTACATACAGGGGAATGAAAAACTGTTTTTT
TRBJ2-3 - - TRBV5-1 CASSLGPLSGTDTQYF TGCGCCAGCAGCTTGGGCCCGCTTTCGGGCACAGATACGCAGTATTTT
TRBJ1-3 - - TRBV18 CASSPIEGTSGNTIYF TGTGCCAGCTCACCAATTGAAGGGACGTCGGGAAACACCATATATTTT
TRBJ2-2 - - TRBV24-1 CATSPPLGRFTGELFF TGTGCCACCAGTCCACCTCTGGGGCGCTTTACCGGGGAGCTGTTTTTT
TRBJ1-5 - - TRBV6-5 CASRATGGGNQPQHF TGTGCCAGCAGAGCCACGGGGGGCGGAAATCAGCCCCAGCATTTT
TRBJ1-2 - TRBD1 TRBV5-1 CASSLGQGDSYGYTF TGCGCCAGCAGCTTGGGACAGGGGGATTCCTATGGCTACACCTTC
TRBJ1-2 - - TRBV27 CASSLVRGYGYTF TGTGCCAGCAGTTTGGTAAGGGGCTATGGCTACACCTTC
TRBJ2-2 - TRBD1 TRBV18 CASSPRQGPGTGELFF TGTGCCAGCTCACCACGACAGGGGCCGGGAACCGGGGAGCTGTTTTTT
TRBJ1-5 - - TRBV19 CASSTPRSLGQRQPQHF TGTGCCAGTAGTACCCCCCGTTCCCTGGGGCAAAGACAGCCCCAGCATTTT
TRBJ1-6 - - TRBV2 CASSEIGPLHF TGTGCCAGCAGTGAAATTGGTCCCCTCCACTTT
TRBJ1-1 - - TRBV6-2/TRBV6-3 CASSPMNTEAFF TGTGCCAGCAGTCCCATGAACACTGAAGCTTTCTTT
TRBJ1-4 - - TRBV7-9 CASSSYSRGSGEKLFF TGTGCCAGCAGCTCATACTCTCGGGGGTCGGGTGAAAAACTGTTTTTT
TRBJ2-1 - - TRBV6-5 CASRSGVSYNEQFF TGTGCCAGCCGGTCAGGGGTCTCCTACAATGAGCAGTTCTTC
TRBJ2-3 - - TRBV6-2/TRBV6-3 CASSYTEEVPDTQYF TGTGCCAGCAGTTACACGGAGGAAGTTCCAGATACGCAGTATTTT
TRBJ1-3 - TRBD1 TRBV9 CASSADRDGNTIYF TGTGCCAGCAGCGCTGACAGGGATGGAAACACCATATATTTT
TRBJ2-2 once TRBD1 TRBV5-4 CASSPGGRNTGELFF TGTGCCAGCAGCCCAGGGGGTCGGAACACCGGGGAGCTGTTTTTT
TRBJ2-5 - TRBD2 TRBV18 CASSPPIAGGQETQYF TGTGCCAGCTCACCACCAATTGCGGGGGGCCAAGAGACCCAGTACTTC
TRBJ1-4 - TRBD1 TRBV12-3/TRBV12-4 CASRGQGSEKLFF TGTGCCAGCCGAGGACAGGGCTCCGAAAAACTGTTTTTT
TRBJ1-5 - TRBD1 TRBV6-5 CASSNRQGLNQPQHF TGTGCCAGCAGTAATAGACAGGGCTTAAATCAGCCCCAGCATTTT
TRBJ1-1 - TRBD1 TRBV12-3/TRBV12-4 CASSSTGFTEAFF TGTGCCAGCAGTTCGACAGGGTTCACTGAAGCTTTCTTT
TRBJ2-2 - - TRBV4-3 CASSQSGQLLTGELFF TGCGCCAGCAGCCAAAGTGGACAGCTACTCACCGGGGAGCTGTTTTTT
TRBJ1-1 - TRBD1 TRBV28 CASRLTGLNTEAFF TGTGCCAGCAGATTGACAGGGCTGAACACTGAAGCTTTCTTT
TRBJ2-4 - TRBD1 TRBV7-2 CASSLGQGDIQYF TGTGCCAGCAGCTTAGGGCAGGGGGACATTCAGTACTTC
TRBJ2-3 - - TRBV7-3 CASSPETSSTDTQYF TGTGCCAGCAGCCCAGAGACTTCTAGCACAGATACGCAGTATTTT
TRBJ2-5 - - TRBV6-2/TRBV6-3 CASSSPTGAQYF TGTGCCAGCAGTTCCCCCACAGGAGCCCAGTACTTC
TRBJ1-2 few - TRBV25-1 CASSESGRRPAGYTF TGTGCCAGCAGTGAATCAGGCAGGAGGCCAGCTGGCTACACCTTC
TRBJ2-3 few - TRBV5-1 CASSLGSGFSVGTDTQYF TGCGCCAGCAGCTTGGGGTCAGGTTTTTCCGTGGGCACAGATACGCAGTATTTT
TRBJ2-3 - - TRBV6-4 CASSDSSLAGDTQYF TGTGCCAGCAGTGACTCTAGCCTAGCCGGAGATACGCAGTATTTT
TRBJ2-2 - - TRBV11-1 CASSLDRASTGELFF TGTGCCAGCAGCTTAGACAGGGCTAGCACCGGGGAGCTGTTTTTT
TRBJ2-3 - TRBD2 TRBV7-3 CASSLGLAFDTQYF TGTGCCAGCAGCCTGGGACTAGCGTTTGATACGCAGTATTTT
TRBJ1-3 - - TRBV5-8 CASSLSQGSQNTIYF TGTGCCAGCAGCCTGTCCCAGGGGAGCCAAAACACCATATATTTT
TRBJ2-1 - - TRBV7-9 CASKGSYNEQFF TGTGCCAGCAAAGGCTCCTACAATGAGCAGTTCTTC
TRBJ1-2 - - TRBV29-1 CSVDAYNYGYTF TGCAGCGTTGACGCCTATAACTATGGCTACACCTTC